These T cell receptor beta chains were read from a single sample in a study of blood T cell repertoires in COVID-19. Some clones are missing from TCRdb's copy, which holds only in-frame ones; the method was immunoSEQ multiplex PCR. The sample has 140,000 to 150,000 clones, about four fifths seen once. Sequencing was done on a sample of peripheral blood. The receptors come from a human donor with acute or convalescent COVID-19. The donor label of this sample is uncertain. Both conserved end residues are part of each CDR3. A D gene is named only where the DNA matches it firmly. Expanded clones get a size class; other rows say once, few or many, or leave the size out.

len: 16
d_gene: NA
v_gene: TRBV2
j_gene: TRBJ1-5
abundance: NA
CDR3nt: TGTGCCAGCAGTGGGGAGGGGCCTGGGGGCAATCAGCCCCAGCATTTT
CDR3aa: CASSGEGPGGNQPQHF

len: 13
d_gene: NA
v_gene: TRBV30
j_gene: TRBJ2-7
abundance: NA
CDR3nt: TGTGCCTGGAGCGATTCTACCTTCTACGAGCAGTACTTC
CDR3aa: CAWSDSTFYEQYF

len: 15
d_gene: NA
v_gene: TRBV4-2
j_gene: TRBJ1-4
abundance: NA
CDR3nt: TGTGCCAGCAGCCAAGGTGACTTGGTAAATGAAAAACTGTTTTTT
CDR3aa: CASSQGDLVNEKLFF

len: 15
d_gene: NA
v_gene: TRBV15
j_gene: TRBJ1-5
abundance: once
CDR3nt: TGTGCCACCAGCAGAGACGGGGGGGAACTTCAGCCCCAGCATTTT
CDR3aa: CATSRDGGELQPQHF

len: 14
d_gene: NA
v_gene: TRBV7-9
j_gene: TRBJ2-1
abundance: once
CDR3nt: TGTGCCAGCAGTCCCCCGACTTGGTACAATGAGCAGTTCTTC
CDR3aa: CASSPPTWYNEQFF

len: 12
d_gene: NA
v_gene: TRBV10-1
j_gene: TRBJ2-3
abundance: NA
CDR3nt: TGCGCCAGCAGTGATAGGGGAGGCACGCAGTATTTT
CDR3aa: CASSDRGGTQYF

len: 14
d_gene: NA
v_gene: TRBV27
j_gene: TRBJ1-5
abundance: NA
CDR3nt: TGTGCCAGCAGTTCCAGGTATAGCAATCAGCCCCAGCATTTT
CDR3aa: CASSSRYSNQPQHF

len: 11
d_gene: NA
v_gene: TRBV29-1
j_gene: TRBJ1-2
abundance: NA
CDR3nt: TGCAGCGTCCAAGACAGCCTTGGCTACACCTTC
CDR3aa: CSVQDSLGYTF

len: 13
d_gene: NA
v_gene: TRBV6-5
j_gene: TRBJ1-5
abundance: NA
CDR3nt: TGTGCCAGCAGTTCTCAGGGTTATCAGCCCCAGCATTTT
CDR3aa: CASSSQGYQPQHF

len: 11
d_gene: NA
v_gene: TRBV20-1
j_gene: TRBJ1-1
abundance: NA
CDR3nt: TGCAGTGCTAGGCGCCCCACTGAAGCTTTCTTT
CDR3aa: CSARRPTEAFF

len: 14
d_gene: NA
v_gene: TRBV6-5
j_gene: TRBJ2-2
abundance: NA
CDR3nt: TGTGCCAGCAGTTACGGGGGGAGTCCCGGGGAGCTGTTTTTT
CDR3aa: CASSYGGSPGELFF

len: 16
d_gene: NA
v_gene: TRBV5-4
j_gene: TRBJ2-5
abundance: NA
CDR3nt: TGTGCCAGCAGCTCGGACAGTTTATATTCTCGAGAGACCCAGTACTTC
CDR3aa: CASSSDSLYSRETQYF

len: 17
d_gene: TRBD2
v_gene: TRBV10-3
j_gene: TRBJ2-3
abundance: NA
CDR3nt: TGTGCCATCAGTGAGAGGCGGGGGGGCCCGGGTACTGATACGCAGTATTTT
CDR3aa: CAISERRGGPGTDTQYF

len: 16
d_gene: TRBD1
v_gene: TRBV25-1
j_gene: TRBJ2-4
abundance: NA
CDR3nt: TGTGCCAGCAGTGCTGCCGGGACAGAGGCCAAAAACATTCAGTACTTC
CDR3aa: CASSAAGTEAKNIQYF

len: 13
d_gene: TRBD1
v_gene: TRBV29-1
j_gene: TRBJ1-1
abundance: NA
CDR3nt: TGCAGCGTCAGGACAGGGCTGGAGGCTGAAGCTTTCTTT
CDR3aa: CSVRTGLEAEAFF

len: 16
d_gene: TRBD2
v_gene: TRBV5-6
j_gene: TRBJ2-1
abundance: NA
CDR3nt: TGTGCCAGCAGCCCATTAGCGGGGGATTACTACAATGAGCAGTTCTTC
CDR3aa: CASSPLAGDYYNEQFF

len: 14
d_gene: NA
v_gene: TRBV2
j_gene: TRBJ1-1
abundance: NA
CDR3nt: TGTGCCAGCAGTGGGGGCAGCATGAACACTGAAGCTTTCTTT
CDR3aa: CASSGGSMNTEAFF

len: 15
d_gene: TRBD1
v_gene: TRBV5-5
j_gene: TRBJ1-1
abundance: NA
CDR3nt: TGTGCCAGCAGCTCTACAGGGGGCGAATGGACTGAAGCTTTCTTT
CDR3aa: CASSSTGGEWTEAFF

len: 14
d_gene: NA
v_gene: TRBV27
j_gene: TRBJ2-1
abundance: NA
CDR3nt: TGTGCCAGCAGTTTGAACAGGCCACACAATGAGCAGTTCTTC
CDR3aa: CASSLNRPHNEQFF

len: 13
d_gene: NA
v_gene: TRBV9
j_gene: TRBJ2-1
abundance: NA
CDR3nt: TGTGCCAGCAGCGAGGGAGGACTCAATGAGCAGTTCTTC
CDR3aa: CASSEGGLNEQFF

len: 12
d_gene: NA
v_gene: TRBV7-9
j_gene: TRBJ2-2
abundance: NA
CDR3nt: TGTGCCAGCAGCCGGGACACCGGGGAGCTGTTTTTT
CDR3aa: CASSRDTGELFF

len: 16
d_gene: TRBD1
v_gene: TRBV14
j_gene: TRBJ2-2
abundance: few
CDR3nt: TGTGCCAGCAGCCACCCCGGGACAGGGAGGGACGGGGAGCTGTTTTTT
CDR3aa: CASSHPGTGRDGELFF

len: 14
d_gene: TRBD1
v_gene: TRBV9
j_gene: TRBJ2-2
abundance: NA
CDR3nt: TGTGCCAGCAGCGTACGGACAGGGGCCGGGGAGCTGTTTTTT
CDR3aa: CASSVRTGAGELFF

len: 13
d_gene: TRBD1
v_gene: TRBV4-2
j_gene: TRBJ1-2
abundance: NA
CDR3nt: TGTGCCAGCAGCCAAGGGACAGGGGATGGCTACACCTTC
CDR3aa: CASSQGTGDGYTF

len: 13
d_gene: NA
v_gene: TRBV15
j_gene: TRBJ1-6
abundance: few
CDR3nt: TGTGCCACCAGCGGGGACAAGGGGTCACCCCTCCACTTT
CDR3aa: CATSGDKGSPLHF

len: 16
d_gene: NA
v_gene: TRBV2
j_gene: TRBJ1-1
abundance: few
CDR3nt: TGTGCCAGCAGTGATCCCAGGGATAAGATCAACACTGAAGCTTTCTTT
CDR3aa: CASSDPRDKINTEAFF

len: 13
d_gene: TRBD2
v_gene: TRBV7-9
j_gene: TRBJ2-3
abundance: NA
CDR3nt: TGTGCCAGCAGCTTAGGACTAGCGAATACGCAGTATTTT
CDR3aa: CASSLGLANTQYF

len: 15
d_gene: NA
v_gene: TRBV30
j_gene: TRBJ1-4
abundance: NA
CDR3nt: TGTGCCTGGAGTGGAGGTCGCGGAAGGAATGAAAAACTGTTTTTT
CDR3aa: CAWSGGRGRNEKLFF

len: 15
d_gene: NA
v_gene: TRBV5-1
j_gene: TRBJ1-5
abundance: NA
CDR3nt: TGCGCCAGCAGCTTAGACGGGAATAGCGGCCAGCCCCAGCATTTT
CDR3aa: CASSLDGNSGQPQHF

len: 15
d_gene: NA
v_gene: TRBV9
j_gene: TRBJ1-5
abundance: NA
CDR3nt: TGTGCCAGCAGCGCCTCGGGGTCGGGCAATCAGCCCCAGCATTTT
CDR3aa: CASSASGSGNQPQHF

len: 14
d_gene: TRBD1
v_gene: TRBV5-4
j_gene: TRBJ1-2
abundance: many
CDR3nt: TGTGCCAGCAGCTCCGGGACAGAAAGCTATGGCTACACCTTC
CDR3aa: CASSSGTESYGYTF

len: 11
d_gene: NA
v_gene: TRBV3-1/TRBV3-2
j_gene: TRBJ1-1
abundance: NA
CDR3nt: TGTGCCAGCAGCCAAGCAACTGAAGCTTTCTTT
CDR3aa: CASSQATEAFF

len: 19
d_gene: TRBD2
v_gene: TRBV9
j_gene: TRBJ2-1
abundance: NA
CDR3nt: TGTGCCAGCAGCCCTGGCCCGGGTAGCGGGGGGCCTCTCTACAATGAGCAGTTCTTC
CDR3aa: CASSPGPGSGGPLYNEQFF

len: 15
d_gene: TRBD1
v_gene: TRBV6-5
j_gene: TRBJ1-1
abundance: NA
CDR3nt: TGTGCCAGCAGTCCGACAGGGGTCATGAACACTGAAGCTTTCTTT
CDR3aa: CASSPTGVMNTEAFF

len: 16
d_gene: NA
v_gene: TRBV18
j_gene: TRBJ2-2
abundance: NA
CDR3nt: TGTGCCAGCTCACCAGAAGGAGATTCGAACACCGGGGAGCTGTTTTTT
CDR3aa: CASSPEGDSNTGELFF

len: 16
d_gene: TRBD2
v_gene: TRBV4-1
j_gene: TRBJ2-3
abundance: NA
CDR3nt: TGCGCCAGCAGCCAAGTACTAGCGGGGGTGGTGGATACGCAGTATTTT
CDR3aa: CASSQVLAGVVDTQYF

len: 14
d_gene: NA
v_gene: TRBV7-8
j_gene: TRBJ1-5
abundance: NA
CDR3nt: TGTGCCAGCAGCTTAGGGTCGGGGGGACAGCCCCAGCATTTT
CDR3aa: CASSLGSGGQPQHF

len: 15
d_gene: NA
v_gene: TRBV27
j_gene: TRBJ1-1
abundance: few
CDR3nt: TGTGCCAGCAGTCCCTACAGGGTAGGGGACACTGAAGCTTTCTTT
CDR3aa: CASSPYRVGDTEAFF

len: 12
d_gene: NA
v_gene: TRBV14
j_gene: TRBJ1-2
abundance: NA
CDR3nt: TGTGCCAGCAGCCAAGGGGGCCTTGGCTACACCTTC
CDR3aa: CASSQGGLGYTF

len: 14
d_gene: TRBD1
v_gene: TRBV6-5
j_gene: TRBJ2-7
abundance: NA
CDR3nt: TGTGCCAGCAGTTTTGGACAGGGGCTAAACGAGCAGTACTTC
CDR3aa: CASSFGQGLNEQYF

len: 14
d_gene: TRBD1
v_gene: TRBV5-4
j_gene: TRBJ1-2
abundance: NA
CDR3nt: TGTGCCAGCAGCTTGGGACAGGGGTTCCATGGCTACACCTTC
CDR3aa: CASSLGQGFHGYTF

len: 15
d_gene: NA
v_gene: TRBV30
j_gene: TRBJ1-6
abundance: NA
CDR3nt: TGTGCCTCCCATGGCGGGGGCTTCTATAATTCACCCCTCCACTTT
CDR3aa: CASHGGGFYNSPLHF

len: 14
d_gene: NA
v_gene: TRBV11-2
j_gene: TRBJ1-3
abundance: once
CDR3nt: TGTGCCAGCAGCAAGGGACAAACACGAAACACCATATATTTT
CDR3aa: CASSKGQTRNTIYF

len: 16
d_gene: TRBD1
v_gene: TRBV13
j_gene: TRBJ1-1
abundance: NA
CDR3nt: TGTGCCAGCAGCTTATTTTCCGGGACAGAGGACACTGAAGCTTTCTTT
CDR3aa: CASSLFSGTEDTEAFF

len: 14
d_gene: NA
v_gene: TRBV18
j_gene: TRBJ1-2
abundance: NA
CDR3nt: TGTGCCAGCTCACCAGGGGCGCCCCGGGATGGCTACACCTTC
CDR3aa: CASSPGAPRDGYTF

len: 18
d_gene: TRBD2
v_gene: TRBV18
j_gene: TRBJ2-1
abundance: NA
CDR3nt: TGTGCCAGCTCACCAGGGAGGGGACGTTATAGCTCCTACAATGAGCAGTTCTTC
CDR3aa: CASSPGRGRYSSYNEQFF

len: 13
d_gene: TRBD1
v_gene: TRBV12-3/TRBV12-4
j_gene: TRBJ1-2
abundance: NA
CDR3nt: TGTGCCAGCAGTATACAGGGGAGCCATGGCTACACCTTC
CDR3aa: CASSIQGSHGYTF

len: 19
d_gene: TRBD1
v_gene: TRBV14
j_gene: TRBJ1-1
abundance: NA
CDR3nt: TGTGCCAGCAGCCAAGATCGCCACCGAGAAGTTACAGGGGGCACTGAAGCTTTCTTT
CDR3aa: CASSQDRHREVTGGTEAFF

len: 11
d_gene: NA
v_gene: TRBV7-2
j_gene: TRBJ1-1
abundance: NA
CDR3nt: TGTGCCAGCAGCTTAGCGGGGCACGCTTTCTTT
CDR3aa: CASSLAGHAFF

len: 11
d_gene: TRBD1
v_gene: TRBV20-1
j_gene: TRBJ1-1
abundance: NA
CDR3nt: TGCAGTGCTCCAGGGGGCTTTGGAGCTTTCTTT
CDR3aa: CSAPGGFGAFF

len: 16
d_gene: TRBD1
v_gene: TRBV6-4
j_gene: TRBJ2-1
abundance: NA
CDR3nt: TGTGCCAGCAGTTTAAGAACAGGGGTCTCCTACAATGAGCAGTTCTTC
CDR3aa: CASSLRTGVSYNEQFF

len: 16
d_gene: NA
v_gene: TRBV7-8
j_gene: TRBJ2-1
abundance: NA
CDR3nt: TGTGCCAGCAGCTTAGGAGGGCCGGGAGCTTACAATGAGCAGTTCTTC
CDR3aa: CASSLGGPGAYNEQFF

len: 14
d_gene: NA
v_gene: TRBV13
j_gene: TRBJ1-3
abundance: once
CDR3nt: TGTGCCAGCAGTCCAGGGCCTACTGGAAACACCATATATTTT
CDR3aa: CASSPGPTGNTIYF

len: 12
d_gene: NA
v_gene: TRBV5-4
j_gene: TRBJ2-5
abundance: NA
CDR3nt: TGTGCCAGCAGCTTGGACTATCAGACCCAGTACTTC
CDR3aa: CASSLDYQTQYF

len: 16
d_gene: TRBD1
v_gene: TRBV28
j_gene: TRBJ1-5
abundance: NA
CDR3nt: TGTGCCAGCAGCACTGGACAGGGCAGGGGGGCTCAGCCCCAGCATTTT
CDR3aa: CASSTGQGRGAQPQHF

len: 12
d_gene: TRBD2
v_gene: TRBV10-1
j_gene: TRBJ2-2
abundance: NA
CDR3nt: TGCGCCAGCGGGAGGGTATCCGGGGAGCTGTTTTTT
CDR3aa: CASGRVSGELFF

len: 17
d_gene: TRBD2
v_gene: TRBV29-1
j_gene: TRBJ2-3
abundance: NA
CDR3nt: TGCAGCACCCAAAGGACTAGCGGGGATTTCAGGACAGATACGCAGTATTTT
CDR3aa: CSTQRTSGDFRTDTQYF

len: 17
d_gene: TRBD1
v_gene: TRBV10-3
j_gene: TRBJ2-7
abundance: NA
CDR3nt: TGTGCCATCAGTGAGTCAGCTTCCGGGACAGGGCTCGACGAGCAGTACTTC
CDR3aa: CAISESASGTGLDEQYF

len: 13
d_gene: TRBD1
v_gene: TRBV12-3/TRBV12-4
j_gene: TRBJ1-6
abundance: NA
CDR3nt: TGTGCCAGCAGTCCGACAGGGAATTCACCCCTCCACTTT
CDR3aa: CASSPTGNSPLHF